Listed below are T cell receptor beta chains from one sample, sequenced in a study of cytomegalovirus exposure and HLA in healthy donors. Profiling relied on immunoSEQ multiplex PCR, and the TCRdb table lists in-frame clones only, not all of them. The sample holds roughly 130,000 clones, more than 55% seen once. Sequences were obtained from PBMCs. The receptors were gathered from a man in his late teens or twenties in good health and CMV-seronegative. The CDR3 runs from the conserved cysteine through the conserved F or W. D genes are given only for firm matches. Size values are once, few and many counts, or a class for expanded clones, and some rows have none.

d_gene: TRBD1; j_gene: TRBJ2-2; v_gene: TRBV12-5; abundance: -; CDR3aa: CASGHRGNTGELFF; CDR3nt: TGTGCTAGTGGCCACAGGGGGAACACCGGGGAGCTGTTTTTT
d_gene: TRBD1; j_gene: TRBJ2-2; v_gene: TRBV13; abundance: few; CDR3aa: CASGAGQGAGTGELFF; CDR3nt: TGTGCCAGCGGAGCGGGACAGGGGGCTGGCACCGGGGAGCTGTTTTTT
d_gene: -; j_gene: TRBJ2-3; v_gene: TRBV30; abundance: -; CDR3aa: CAWDPGFSTDTQYF; CDR3nt: TGTGCCTGGGATCCGGGGTTTAGCACAGATACGCAGTATTTT
d_gene: TRBD1; j_gene: TRBJ1-2; v_gene: TRBV7-2; abundance: -; CDR3aa: CASSFPGQGYQGYTF; CDR3nt: TGTGCCAGCAGCTTTCCGGGACAGGGTTATCAGGGCTACACCTTC
d_gene: -; j_gene: TRBJ1-1; v_gene: TRBV7-2; abundance: -; CDR3aa: CASTLAGGFHTEAFF; CDR3nt: TGTGCCAGCACCCTAGCTGGGGGCTTTCACACTGAAGCTTTCTTT
d_gene: TRBD1; j_gene: TRBJ1-5; v_gene: TRBV19; abundance: -; CDR3aa: CASSVDRGQPQHF; CDR3nt: TGTGCCAGTAGTGTCGACAGGGGTCAGCCCCAGCATTTT
d_gene: TRBD1; j_gene: TRBJ2-7; v_gene: TRBV4-3; abundance: -; CDR3aa: CASSQGQGPHYEQYF; CDR3nt: TGCGCCAGCAGCCAAGGACAGGGGCCGCACTACGAGCAGTACTTC
d_gene: -; j_gene: TRBJ2-7; v_gene: TRBV28; abundance: few; CDR3aa: CASSLRNEQYF; CDR3nt: TGTGCCAGCAGTTTGCGGAACGAGCAGTACTTC
d_gene: -; j_gene: TRBJ2-5; v_gene: TRBV6-1; abundance: few; CDR3aa: CASSHYTGSRETQYF; CDR3nt: TGTGCCAGCAGTCATTACACAGGGTCCCGAGAGACCCAGTACTTC
d_gene: TRBD1; j_gene: TRBJ1-3; v_gene: TRBV4-2; abundance: -; CDR3aa: CASSQARGQRTGNTIYF; CDR3nt: TGTGCCAGCAGCCAAGCCCGGGGACAGCGAACTGGAAACACCATATATTTT
d_gene: -; j_gene: TRBJ2-7; v_gene: TRBV28; abundance: few; CDR3aa: CASSLSGPPYEQYF; CDR3nt: TGTGCCAGCAGTTTATCCGGTCCCCCCTACGAGCAGTACTTC
d_gene: -; j_gene: TRBJ1-3; v_gene: TRBV11-3; abundance: -; CDR3aa: CASSQGASSGNTIYF; CDR3nt: TGTGCCAGCAGCCAAGGGGCCAGCTCTGGAAACACCATATATTTT
d_gene: TRBD1; j_gene: TRBJ1-2; v_gene: TRBV6-5; abundance: -; CDR3aa: CASSTRQGTNYGYTF; CDR3nt: TGTGCCAGCAGTACTCGACAGGGTACAAACTATGGCTACACCTTC
d_gene: TRBD2; j_gene: TRBJ2-7; v_gene: TRBV9; abundance: -; CDR3aa: CASSVGLSGGTYEQYF; CDR3nt: TGTGCCAGCAGCGTAGGGCTTAGCGGGGGCACCTACGAGCAGTACTTC
d_gene: TRBD1; j_gene: TRBJ2-1; v_gene: TRBV7-2; abundance: -; CDR3aa: CASSWTGHSRYNEQFF; CDR3nt: TGTGCCAGCAGCTGGACAGGGCACAGCCGCTACAATGAGCAGTTCTTC
d_gene: TRBD2; j_gene: TRBJ2-5; v_gene: TRBV5-1; abundance: -; CDR3aa: CASSVGLAGQETQYF; CDR3nt: TGCGCCAGCAGCGTGGGACTAGCGGGACAAGAGACCCAGTACTTC
d_gene: TRBD2; j_gene: TRBJ2-2; v_gene: TRBV7-9; abundance: -; CDR3aa: CASSLALAGLNTGELFF; CDR3nt: TGTGCCAGCAGCTTAGCCCTAGCGGGACTGAACACCGGGGAGCTGTTTTTT
d_gene: -; j_gene: TRBJ2-3; v_gene: TRBV28; abundance: -; CDR3aa: CASSSLTFIRSVRDADTQYF; CDR3nt: TGTGCCAGCAGTTCCCTTACTTTTATTCGCTCTGTGCGGGATGCAGATACGCAGTATTTT
d_gene: TRBD1; j_gene: TRBJ1-2; v_gene: TRBV19; abundance: -; CDR3aa: CAAHPEGAAGYTF; CDR3nt: TGTGCCGCCCACCCAGAGGGGGCGGCGGGCTACACCTTC
d_gene: -; j_gene: TRBJ1-6; v_gene: TRBV7-2; abundance: -; CDR3aa: CASSRRGGGDNSPLHF; CDR3nt: TGTGCCAGCAGCCGGAGGGGAGGGGGGGATAATTCACCCCTCCACTTT
d_gene: -; j_gene: TRBJ1-3; v_gene: TRBV4-2; abundance: -; CDR3aa: CASSQEASGFGNTIYF; CDR3nt: TGTGCCAGCAGCCAAGAAGCCTCAGGGTTTGGAAACACCATATATTTT
d_gene: -; j_gene: TRBJ2-1; v_gene: TRBV9; abundance: -; CDR3aa: CASSVSGRSYNEQFF; CDR3nt: TGTGCCAGCAGCGTATCAGGGAGGAGCTACAATGAGCAGTTCTTC
d_gene: -; j_gene: TRBJ1-3; v_gene: TRBV28; abundance: -; CDR3aa: CASSLPRDTIYF; CDR3nt: TGTGCCAGCAGTTTACCCCGAGACACCATATATTTT
d_gene: -; j_gene: TRBJ1-5; v_gene: TRBV6-5; abundance: -; CDR3aa: CASSQDYSNQPQHF; CDR3nt: TGTGCCAGCAGTCAGGACTATAGCAATCAGCCCCAGCATTTT
d_gene: TRBD1; j_gene: TRBJ2-7; v_gene: TRBV2; abundance: few; CDR3aa: CASPGATGNSYEQYF; CDR3nt: TGTGCCAGTCCCGGGGCGACAGGGAATTCCTACGAGCAGTACTTC
d_gene: TRBD1; j_gene: TRBJ1-1; v_gene: TRBV19; abundance: -; CDR3aa: CASRRGQGSTEAFF; CDR3nt: TGTGCCAGTAGGCGGGGACAGGGTTCCACTGAAGCTTTCTTT
d_gene: TRBD2; j_gene: TRBJ2-3; v_gene: TRBV5-1; abundance: -; CDR3aa: CASSLERGPSPTSTDTQYF; CDR3nt: TGCGCCAGCAGCTTGGAGCGGGGGCCCTCCCCAACTAGCACAGATACGCAGTATTTT
d_gene: -; j_gene: TRBJ1-1; v_gene: TRBV5-1; abundance: -; CDR3aa: CASRPGVLNTEAFF; CDR3nt: TGCGCCAGCAGACCGGGGGTATTGAACACTGAAGCTTTCTTT
d_gene: -; j_gene: TRBJ2-7; v_gene: TRBV6-6; abundance: -; CDR3aa: CASSFLDTREQYF; CDR3nt: TGTGCCAGCAGTTTTCTGGACACGAGAGAGCAGTACTTC
d_gene: -; j_gene: TRBJ2-1; v_gene: TRBV15; abundance: -; CDR3aa: CATQRQDEQFF; CDR3nt: TGTGCCACCCAAAGACAGGATGAGCAGTTCTTC
d_gene: TRBD1; j_gene: TRBJ2-7; v_gene: TRBV7-8; abundance: -; CDR3aa: CASSDPGQFYEQYF; CDR3nt: TGTGCCAGCAGCGACCCGGGACAGTTCTACGAGCAGTACTTC
d_gene: TRBD1; j_gene: TRBJ1-2; v_gene: TRBV6-6; abundance: few; CDR3aa: CASRDRGRGYTF; CDR3nt: TGTGCCAGCAGAGACAGGGGAAGGGGCTACACCTTC
d_gene: TRBD2; j_gene: TRBJ2-1; v_gene: TRBV5-1; abundance: few; CDR3aa: CASSPRASGGEGEQFF; CDR3nt: TGCGCCAGCAGTCCTCGCGCCAGCGGGGGGGAGGGTGAGCAGTTCTTC
d_gene: TRBD2; j_gene: TRBJ2-3; v_gene: TRBV9; abundance: -; CDR3aa: CASSVGGSGGDTQYF; CDR3nt: TGTGCCAGCAGCGTAGGTGGTAGCGGGGGGGATACGCAGTATTTT
d_gene: -; j_gene: TRBJ1-2; v_gene: TRBV4-2; abundance: once; CDR3aa: CASSQVGVRGSRGYTF; CDR3nt: TGTGCCAGCAGCCAAGTTGGGGTGCGGGGGAGCCGGGGCTACACCTTC
d_gene: -; j_gene: TRBJ1-2; v_gene: TRBV18; abundance: -; CDR3aa: CASSPPQSANYGYTF; CDR3nt: TGTGCCAGCTCACCACCCCAATCGGCTAACTATGGCTACACCTTC
d_gene: -; j_gene: TRBJ2-1; v_gene: TRBV5-5; abundance: -; CDR3aa: CASSLDLIAVSSYNEQFF; CDR3nt: TGTGCCAGCAGCTTGGATCTAATAGCGGTTAGCTCCTACAATGAGCAGTTCTTC
d_gene: TRBD1; j_gene: TRBJ1-1; v_gene: TRBV5-6; abundance: few; CDR3aa: CASSLGTGGVTEAFF; CDR3nt: TGTGCCAGCAGCTTGGGGACAGGGGGAGTAACTGAAGCTTTCTTT
d_gene: -; j_gene: TRBJ2-3; v_gene: TRBV19; abundance: -; CDR3aa: CASTQTDRTRGFQYF; CDR3nt: TGTGCCAGTACCCAAACCGATAGGACTCGTGGGTTCCAGTATTTT
d_gene: TRBD2; j_gene: TRBJ2-1; v_gene: TRBV7-2; abundance: once; CDR3aa: CASSLVGLAEVF; CDR3nt: TGTGCCAGCAGCTTAGTGGGACTAGCTGAGGTCTTC